Following are 16 T cell receptor beta chains from one sample sequenced in a study of blood T cell repertoires in COVID-19. TCRdb's table, derived via immunoSEQ multiplex PCR, lists solely in-frame clones and lacks some. The profile shows about 150,000 clones, approximately 88% of them singletons. Sequencing was done on a sample of peripheral blood. The receptors come from a human donor in a cohort sampled during active COVID-19.

This clone was seen a single time. The V and J genes are TRBV2 and TRBJ2-7, with TRBD1 identical over 10 bases. This CDR3 region has 13 residues. Germline CDR1 reads SNHLY; CDR2 reads FYNNEI. Trimming at V came to 10 bases and at J to 4 bases, leaving 7 bases not matched to a gene. The CDR3 loop is CAIQPGQGYEQYF. The CDR3 DNA is TGTGCCATCCAACCGGGACAGGGGTACGAGCAGTACTTC.

The CDR3: CASSPSSGRADTQYF. CDR3 nucleotides: TGTGCCAGCAGCCCCTCTAGCGGGAGAGCAGATACGCAGTATTTT. This chain connects TRBV7-2 to TRBJ2-3, with TRBD2 identical over 10 bases. The CDR3 runs to 15 residues. CDR1 is SGHTA and CDR2 is FQGNSA in the germline V gene. The J segment lost 4 bases and the V segment lost 5 bases, leaving 6 bases of the junction unmatched. The complete variable domain, with remaining parts taken from reference TRBV7-2 and TRBJ2-3, reads GAGVSQSPSNKVTEKGKDVELRCDPISGHTALYWYRQSLGQGLEFLIYFQGNSAPDKSGLPSDRFSAERTGGSVSTLTIQRTQQEDSAVYLCASSPSSGRADTQYFGPGTRLTVL.

The gene calls are TRBV30 and TRBJ1-3, with a tentative D call TRBD1 (5 bases). Germline V gene data show CDR1 as GTSNPN and CDR2 as SVGIG (reference sequence). The CDR3 runs to 13 residues. Deletions cut 1 base from V and 1 base from J, with 5 bases between. CDR3 coding DNA: TGTGCCTGGAGTGAGGGGTCTGGAAACACCATATATTTT. It is translated as CAWSEGSGNTIYF.

This clone came up a few times. The chain uses TRBV4-1 and TRBJ2-7, with 7 bases that match TRBD1. Trimming cost V 0 bases and J 0 bases; bases outside gene matches: 5. The CDR3 runs to 16 residues. Germline assignment: CDR1 MGHRA and CDR2 YSYEKL. The CDR3 spells CASSQDLGTASYEQYF. The CDR3 DNA follows: TGCGCCAGCAGCCAAGATTTAGGGACAGCCTCCTACGAGCAGTACTTC.

In its sample, this clone was seen once. The chain has TRBV19 and TRBJ1-2, with 7 bases that match TRBD1. The CDR3 consists of 15 residues. Looked up from germline, CDR1 is LNHDA and CDR2 is SQIVND (reference sequence). V shed 5 bases, J shed 0 bases, and the junction held 6 bases outside the gene matches. CDR3 nucleotides: TGTGCCAGTAGTCCGACAGGGCTTCCTAACTATGGCTACACCTTC. Its translation is CASSPTGLPNYGYTF.

The V gene is TRBV6-5, the J gene TRBJ2-7; possible D gene TRBD1, 5 bases. CDR3 size: 13 residues. V lost 4 bases, J lost 5 bases, and 12 bases lay in between. The germline gives CDR1 MNHEY, CDR2 SVGAGI. The CDR3 DNA reads TGTGCCAGCAGTTCTTACGACAGCCACGAGCAGTACTTC. Translating it yields CASSSYDSHEQYF.

This CDR3 is CASSLMTGHSGNTIYF. The CDR3 DNA reads as TGTGCCAGCAGCTTAATGACAGGTCACTCTGGAAACACCATATATTTT. The J gene is TRBJ1-3, the V gene TRBV7-8, with D possibly TRBD1 on 6 matching bases. The CDR3 spans 16 residues. V was cut by 2 bases and J by 0 bases, with 11 bases left in between. From germline, CDR1 is SGHVS and CDR2 FQNEAQ.

V and J are TRBV24-1 and TRBJ2-1, with D possibly matching TRBD2 (5 bases). From germline, CDR1 is KGHDR and CDR2 SFDVKD. There are 14 residues in the CDR3. Trimming cost V 4 bases and J 5 bases, with 11 bases left between them. Written as DNA, the CDR3 is TGTGCCACCAGTGAGGACTGGGCAGACAATGAGCAGTTCTTC. It codes for CATSEDWADNEQFF.

This chain joins TRBV10-1 and TRBJ2-1; 13 nucleotides align to TRBD2. In germline, CDR1 is WNHNN, CDR2 SYGVQD (reference sequence). The CDR3 sequence is 17 residues long. The trim removed 6 bases at V and 0 bases at J, leaving 5 bases unmatched. The CDR3 spells CASRETSGGGSYNEQFF. CDR3 sequence (DNA): TGCGCCAGCAGGGAAACTAGCGGGGGGGGCTCCTACAATGAGCAGTTCTTC.

This chain joins TRBV7-9 and TRBJ2-7; tentative D call: TRBD2 (5 bases). CDR1 and CDR2 (germline): SEHNR, FQNEAQ (reference sequence). The CDR3 extends over 16 amino acids. V was shortened by 1 base and J by 2 bases, with 15 bases between the two germline ends. Written as DNA, the CDR3 is TGTGCCAGCAGCTTAGTTACGAGCGGCAAAACCTACGAGCAGTACTTC. Residues: CASSLVTSGKTYEQYF.

There are a few counts of this clone. The chain links TRBV7-2 to TRBJ2-7, with 11 bases lining up with TRBD1. Germline lookup yields CDR1 SGHTA and CDR2 FQGNSA. V gave up 5 bases and J gave up 3 bases; unmatched junction bases: 6. The CDR3 consists of 15 residues. The CDR3 nucleotides read TGTGCCAGCAGCCAGAGGGACAGGGGGGGCTACGAGCAGTACTTC. Its translation: CASSQRDRGGYEQYF.

The rearrangement joins TRBV5-4 to TRBJ2-3, with 10 bases matching TRBD2. The CDR3 extends over 15 amino acids. Losses at the gene ends were 6 bases for V and 4 bases for J; bases not matched to a gene: 8. CDR1 is SGHNT and CDR2 is YYREEE in the germline V gene (reference sequence). The DNA of the CDR3 is TGTGCCAGCACCGAGCGGGGGGGCAGGGCAGATACGCAGTATTTT. It is translated as CASTERGGRADTQYF.

V and J are TRBV5-4 and TRBJ2-2; no clear D. V lost 4 bases, J lost 4 bases, and 14 bases lay in between. There are 15 residues in the CDR3. Germline CDR1 and CDR2: SGHNT and YYREEE (reference sequence). The CDR3 loop reads CASSLYLPPTGELFF. In DNA form, the CDR3 reads TGTGCCAGCAGCCTATACCTGCCCCCCACCGGGGAGCTGTTTTTT. Combining the CDR3 with reference TRBV5-4 and TRBJ2-2 gives the whole variable domain ETGVTQSPTHLIKTRGQQVTLRCSSQSGHNTVSWYQQALGQGPQFIFQYYREEENGRGNFPPRFSGLQFPNYSSELNVNALELDDSALYLCASSLYLPPTGELFFGEGSRLTVL.

This chain joins TRBV5-6 and TRBJ2-2; TRBD2 is a possible D gene (6 bases). This CDR3 spans 13 amino acids. Germline V lookup: CDR1 SGHDT, CDR2 YYEEEE. Trimming pared 0 bases from V and 6 bases from J, leaving 6 bases between. CDR3 residues: CASSLGGAGELFF. CDR3 DNA: TGTGCCAGCAGCTTGGGCGGGGCCGGGGAGCTGTTTTTT.

This sequence joins TRBV5-1 and TRBJ1-1; TRBD1 might be the D (5 bases). This CDR3 is 17 amino acids long. The V and J ends lost 4 bases and 4 bases respectively, with 23 bases between them. CDR1 and CDR2 from the germline V gene are SGHRS and YFSETQ. The chain's CDR3 is CASSRRGLKPTGTEAFF. The DNA of the CDR3 is TGCGCCAGCAGCCGTAGGGGCTTAAAACCTACGGGCACTGAAGCTTTCTTT.

This chain uses TRBV6-5 with TRBJ1-2; possible D gene TRBD1, 6 bases. This CDR3 has 13 residues. Germline values: CDR1 MNHEY, CDR2 SVGAGI. V dropped 4 bases and J dropped 4 bases, with 10 bases sitting between them. Written as DNA, the CDR3 is TGTGCCAGCAGTTTGGCAGGGGCCTATGGCTACACCTTC. Translation: CASSLAGAYGYTF.